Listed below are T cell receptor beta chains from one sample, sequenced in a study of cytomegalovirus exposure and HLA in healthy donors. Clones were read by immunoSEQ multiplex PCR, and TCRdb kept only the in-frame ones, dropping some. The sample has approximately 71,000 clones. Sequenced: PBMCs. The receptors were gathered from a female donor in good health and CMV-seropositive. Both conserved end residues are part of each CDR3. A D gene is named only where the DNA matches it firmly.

CDR3aa: CASSPIGESYSAGELFF; CDR3nt: TGTGCCAGTAGCCCCATTGGGGAGTCCTATTCGGCCGGGGAGCTGTTTTTT; d_gene: NA; v_gene: TRBV19; j_gene: TRBJ2-2
CDR3aa: CASGSSGASGEQYF; CDR3nt: TGTGCCAGCGGATCTAGCGGGGCCTCGGGCGAGCAGTACTTC; d_gene: TRBD2; v_gene: TRBV27; j_gene: TRBJ2-7
CDR3aa: CASSQRDRVSEKLFF; CDR3nt: TGCGCCAGCAGTCAAAGGGACAGGGTAAGCGAAAAACTGTTTTTT; d_gene: TRBD1; v_gene: TRBV23-1; j_gene: TRBJ1-4
CDR3aa: CASSPPSLQRGDTQYF; CDR3nt: TGTGCCAGCTCACCACCGTCTCTACAGCGAGGGGATACGCAGTATTTT; d_gene: NA; v_gene: TRBV18; j_gene: TRBJ2-3
CDR3aa: CASSQGAGVAGVQETQYF; CDR3nt: TGCGCCAGCAGCCAGGGGGCCGGGGTAGCGGGGGTTCAAGAGACCCAGTACTTC; d_gene: TRBD2; v_gene: TRBV4-1; j_gene: TRBJ2-5
CDR3aa: CASSEYSGGNQPQHF; CDR3nt: TGTGCCAGCAGTGAATATTCCGGTGGCAATCAGCCCCAGCATTTT; d_gene: NA; v_gene: TRBV6-1; j_gene: TRBJ1-5
CDR3aa: CASSQERDSSGNTIYF; CDR3nt: TGCGCCAGCAGCCAAGAGAGGGATTCAAGTGGAAACACCATATATTTT; d_gene: NA; v_gene: TRBV4-3; j_gene: TRBJ1-3
CDR3aa: CASRTSGAMYEQYF; CDR3nt: TGTGCCAGCAGAACTAGCGGGGCAATGTACGAGCAGTACTTC; d_gene: TRBD2; v_gene: TRBV6-5; j_gene: TRBJ2-7
CDR3aa: CASSEEQGGHYGYTF; CDR3nt: TGTGCCAGCAGTGAGGAGCAGGGAGGCCACTATGGCTACACCTTC; d_gene: NA; v_gene: TRBV6-4; j_gene: TRBJ1-2
CDR3aa: CASSFRLAGGGAYNEQFF; CDR3nt: TGTGCCAGCAGTTTCCGCCTAGCGGGAGGGGGGGCTTACAATGAGCAGTTCTTC; d_gene: TRBD2; v_gene: TRBV28; j_gene: TRBJ2-1
CDR3aa: CASSVGYRDYGYTF; CDR3nt: TGTGCCAGCAGCGTAGGGTACAGAGACTATGGCTACACCTTC; d_gene: NA; v_gene: TRBV9; j_gene: TRBJ1-2